Below, 28 T cell receptor beta chains from the same sample are listed, as sequenced in a study of T cells in Graves' hyperthyroidism and ophthalmopathy. Researchers took RNA transcripts and amplified the TCR beta CDR3 regions from them. HTBI primers were used for first-round RT-PCR of the TCR CDR3. TCRdb reanalysed the multiplex PCR reads using MiXCR and keeps one entry per CDR3 protein. The repertoire holds around 500,000 distinct CDR3 sequences, with roughly 23% as singletons. The specimen was blood. The receptors here all came from a woman aged 70-85 years with Graves' ophthalmopathy.

V usage is TRBV28 and J usage is TRBJ1-1, with 9 bases identical to TRBD1. Trimming at V came to 2 bases and at J to 1 base, leaving 5 bases not matched to a gene. The CDR3 length is 16 residues. Germline V lookup: CDR1 MDHEN, CDR2 SYDVKM. The CDR3 spells CASSLEQGAGNTEAFF. CDR3 bases: TGTGCCAGCAGTTTAGAACAGGGGGCGGGGAACACTGAAGCTTTCTTT.

The V gene is TRBV29-1, the J gene TRBJ2-2; 12 bases line up with TRBD2. The CDR3 loop spans 16 amino acids. Trimming cost V 2 bases and J 6 bases; bases outside gene matches: 7. Looked up from germline, CDR1 is SQVTM and CDR2 is ANQGSEA. CDR3 DNA: TGCAGCGTTGAATCCCGGACTAGCGGGGACCCCGGGGAGCTGTTTTTT. This gives the protein CSVESRTSGDPGELFF.

In its sample, this clonotype was seen many times. The gene calls are TRBV6-2 or TRBV6-3 and TRBJ1-5; TRBD1 might be the D (5 bases). Trimming took 4 bases from V and 3 from J, leaving 10 bases between them. Germline CDR1 is MNHEY and CDR2 is SVGEGT. The CDR3 has 14 amino acids. CDR3 DNA: TGTGCCAGCAGTTCGTGGGGGACCAATCAGCCCCAGCATTTT. Protein sequence: CASSSWGTNQPQHF.

This clonotype was detected only a few times. The J gene is TRBJ2-1, the V gene TRBV30, with 14 positions matching TRBD2. V shed 2 bases and J 12 bases; nucleotides not matched to a gene: 9. The CDR3 spans 15 residues. CDR1 GTSNPN and CDR2 SVGIG come from the germline V gene (reference sequence). The CDR3 loop is CAWSLPGLAGVTQFF. The CDR3 bases are TGTGCCTGGAGTTTACCGGGACTAGCGGGAGTAACGCAGTTCTTC.

V usage is TRBV19 and J usage is TRBJ1-2, with a tentative D call TRBD1 (5 bases). Between the trimmed V and J ends, which lost 7 bases and 9 bases, there was a span of 15 bases. The CDR3 sequence is 12 residues long. Germline assignment: CDR1 LNHDA and CDR2 SQIVND (reference sequence). This CDR3 reads CASMKQGLSYTF. In DNA form, the CDR3 reads TGTGCCAGTATGAAGCAGGGCCTTAGCTACACCTTC.

This clonotype appeared many times. CDR3 amino acids: CASSLGVRGEAFF. The CDR3 DNA reads TGTGCCAGCAGTTTAGGGGTCCGAGGGGAAGCTTTCTTT. The rearrangement uses TRBV28 and TRBJ1-1; D is undetermined. CDR1 and CDR2 from the germline V gene are MDHEN and SYDVKM. V lost 2 bases and J lost 8, with 12 bases in between. This CDR3 comprises 13 residues.

This clonotype was counted a few times. The chain joins TRBV6-1 to TRBJ2-1, with D possibly matching TRBD2 (5 bases). The CDR3 is 14 amino acids. Germline V gene data show CDR1 as MNHNS and CDR2 as SASEGT. V was pared by 1 base and J by 5 bases, with 9 bases between. The CDR3 DNA follows: TGTGCCAGCAGTGAAGGGACTGGTAACAATGAGCAGTTCTTC. Translated: CASSEGTGNNEQFF.

This clonotype was found many times. The chain carries TRBV2 and TRBJ1-1; D unresolved. The V end was cut by 6 bases, the J end by 6 bases, with 11 bases between. Germline V gene lookup returns CDR1 SNHLY and CDR2 FYNNEI. The CDR3 covers 12 residues. The CDR3 here is CASSISGAEAFF. The DNA for the CDR3 is TGTGCCAGCAGCATCAGTGGCGCTGAAGCTTTCTTT.

On this clonotype itself: The junction departs from germline at one end; a sequencing error may be responsible. The chain combines TRBV3-1 with TRBJ2-1; no firm D call. The CDR3 extends over 15 amino acids. CDR1 LGHDT and CDR2 YNNKEL come from the germline V gene (reference sequence). The CDR3 is CANSLTGPHAHEQFF. Here the CDR3 DNA reads TGTGCCAACAGCTTAACTGGACCTCACGCCCATGAGCAGTTCTTC.

This clonotype appeared a few times. The CDR3 reads CASSRNRQETQYF. In DNA, the CDR3 is TGTGCCAGTAGTCGGAACAGACAAGAGACCCAGTACTTC. The chain recombines TRBV19 with TRBJ2-5; D gene uncertain. V was pared by 5 bases and J by 2 bases, with 9 bases between. The CDR3 runs to 13 residues. Germline lookup yields CDR1 LNHDA and CDR2 SQIVND (reference sequence).

Ten or more counts support this clonotype. The V gene is TRBV28, the J gene TRBJ2-2, with D unclear. V was shortened by 2 bases and J by 8 bases, with 9 bases between the two germline ends. This CDR3 has 13 residues. Germline V gives CDR1 MDHEN, CDR2 SYDVKM. The DNA of the CDR3 is TGTGCCAGCAGTTTAGACGGGCTGGGGGAGCTGTTTTTT. Its translation: CASSLDGLGELFF.

V gene TRBV2 combines with J gene TRBJ2-4, with 7 positions matching TRBD1. CDR1 is SNHLY, CDR2 FYNNEI, per germline. The CDR3 spans 15 residues. The J segment lost 0 bases and the V segment lost 5 bases, leaving 4 bases of the junction unmatched. The CDR3 DNA sequence: TGTGCCAGCAGTCCGGACAGGCTAGCCAAAAACATTCAGTACTTC. This codes for CASSPDRLAKNIQYF. Looking up the rest from reference TRBV2 and TRBJ2-4 gives the full variable domain: EPEVTQTPSHQVTQMGQEVILRCVPISNHLYFYWYRQILGQKVEFLVSFYNNEISEKSEIFDDQFSVERPDGSNFTLKIRSTKLEDSAMYFCASSPDRLAKNIQYFGAGTRLSVL.

This clonotype was found many times. The chain has TRBV12-3 or TRBV12-4 and TRBJ1-5; 8 nucleotides line up with TRBD1. The V and J ends lost 6 bases and 2 bases, in that order; junction bases with no gene match: 3. CDR3 length: 14 residues. Here the CDR3 DNA reads TGTGCCAGCAGCCAGACAGGGGGCAATCAGCCCCAGCATTTT. Translation gives CASSQTGGNQPQHF.

This clonotype was seen a handful of times. This chain joins TRBV3-1 and TRBJ2-3; D unclear. The CDR3 is 13 amino acids. CDR1 and CDR2 from the germline V gene are LGHDT and YNNKEL (reference sequence). Trimming left V 3 bases short and J 8 bases short, with 12 bases between. The CDR3 here is CASSHGRVGTQYF. In DNA, the CDR3 is TGTGCCAGCAGCCATGGGCGAGTTGGTACGCAGTATTTT.

The chain employs TRBV11-2 and TRBJ1-4, with D uncertain. The V gene's germline CDR1 is SGHAT and CDR2 FQNNGV. V lost 2 bases to trimming and J lost 7 bases, with 17 bases between them. The CDR3 runs to 16 residues. CDR3 residues: CASSLIGFVLGEKLFF. CDR3 coding DNA: TGTGCCAGCAGCTTAATCGGATTTGTATTGGGTGAAAAACTGTTTTTT.

The gene calls are TRBV5-1 and TRBJ1-2; D gene ambiguous. Per germline, CDR1 SGHRS and CDR2 YFSETQ. V was pared by 4 bases and J by 5 bases, with 6 bases between. The CDR3 covers 11 residues. CDR3 protein: CASSDKYGYTF. In DNA, the CDR3 is TGCGCCAGCAGCGACAAGTATGGCTACACCTTC.

The CDR3 reads CASSLVPGGLYNEQFF. The CDR3 region has the DNA TGTGCCAGCAGCTTAGTTCCAGGGGGTCTCTACAATGAGCAGTTCTTC. The rearrangement links TRBV7-9 to TRBJ2-1; TRBD1 agrees at 7 bases. The ends lost 1 base at V and 3 bases at J; junction bases unmatched: 6. The CDR3 has 16 amino acids. Germline CDR1 is SEHNR and CDR2 is FQNEAQ (reference sequence).

The genes are TRBV5-1 and TRBJ1-2; 7 positions match TRBD1. V was clipped by 3 bases and J by 3 bases; unmatched bases: 5. Germline V gene lookup returns CDR1 SGHRS and CDR2 YFSETQ. The CDR3 is 14 residues long. For the CDR3, the DNA is TGCGCCAGCAGCTCCGAGGGGGCGCACTATGGCTACACCTTC. Translation: CASSSEGAHYGYTF.

This clonotype was counted a single time. This chain uses TRBV28 with TRBJ2-7; 10 nucleotides agree with TRBD1. Germline CDR1 and CDR2: MDHEN and SYDVKM. V shed 4 bases and J 3 bases; nucleotides not matched to a gene: 6. The CDR3 totals 15 residues. CDR3: CASSSGGTGVYEQYF. The CDR3 DNA follows: TGTGCCAGCAGTTCTGGGGGGACAGGGGTCTACGAGCAGTACTTC.

Turning to this clonotype: A much larger clone lies a single base off, so this may be a read error. The genes are TRBV7-3 and TRBJ2-3; no reliable D call. CDR1 and CDR2 from the germline V gene are SGHTA and FQGTGA. CDR3 length: 13 residues. CDR3 in DNA: TGTGCCAGCAGCTTAACCCATCAGGATACGCGGTATTTT. Translating gives CASSLTHQDTRYF.

V usage is TRBV29-1 and J usage is TRBJ2-1; no clear D. V gave up 3 bases and J gave up 9 bases, with 9 bases separating them. Germline CDR1 reads SQVTM; CDR2 reads ANQGSEA. The CDR3 contains 11 residues. CDR3 sequence: CSVEFTIEQFF. The DNA for the CDR3 is TGCAGCGTTGAGTTTACCATTGAGCAGTTCTTC.

The chain combines TRBV7-3 with TRBJ1-2; D is uncertain. V was cut by 6 bases and J by 0 bases, with 11 bases left in between. Germline CDR1 and CDR2: SGHTA and FQGTGA. The CDR3 runs 14 residues. CDR3 region: CASRPEKTNYGYTF. CDR3 bases: TGTGCCAGCAGGCCAGAGAAAACTAACTATGGCTACACCTTC.

In this sample, this clonotype turned up a few times. The V gene is TRBV5-1, the J gene TRBJ2-2; D unresolved. V was cut by 0 bases and J by 6 bases, with 6 bases left in between. The germline CDR1 and CDR2 sequences are SGHRS and YFSETQ. The CDR3 loop spans 13 amino acids. CDR3 amino acids: CASSLDEAGELFF. DNA of the CDR3: TGCGCCAGCAGCTTGGATGAGGCCGGGGAGCTGTTTTTT.

This clonotype was seen many times. The chain uses TRBV28 and TRBJ2-7; TRBD2 matches 12 bases. J gave up 5 bases and V 7 bases, and 9 bases lay outside the gene matches. The CDR3 contains 15 residues. Germline CDR1 MDHEN, CDR2 SYDVKM. DNA for the CDR3: TGTGCCAGCACCGAAGTCCTAGCGGGAGGGGACGAGCAGTACTTC. This codes for CASTEVLAGGDEQYF.

There are a few counts of this clonotype. The J gene is TRBJ2-2, the V gene TRBV9; no reliable D call. Germline V CDR1 and CDR2: SGDLS, YYNGEE. The CDR3 has 16 residues. Deletions cut 4 bases from V and 1 base from J, with 14 bases between. Here the CDR3 DNA reads TGTGCCAGCAGCATAACGGCGGCAGTGAACACCGGGGAGCTGTTTTTT. As protein: CASSITAAVNTGELFF.

This clonotype came up a few times. J is TRBJ2-5 and V is TRBV30; D gene uncertain. Germline V gene lookup returns CDR1 GTSNPN and CDR2 SVGIG (reference sequence). V shed 4 bases and J shed 0 bases, with 6 bases lying between them. This CDR3 is built from 12 residues. The CDR3 nucleotides are TGTGCCTGGAACTCCTACCAAGAGACCCAGTACTTC. Translating gives CAWNSYQETQYF.

The chain is built from TRBV7-6 and TRBJ2-1; D unresolved. With 5 bases removed from V and 4 bases from J, the gap between germline ends came to 12 bases. The CDR3 is made up of 14 amino acids. Germline V gives CDR1 SGHVS, CDR2 FNYEAQ. CDR3 bases: TGTGCCAGCAGCCCTAGACGGACGTACAATGAGCAGTTCTTC. Translated, it gives CASSPRRTYNEQFF.

The gene calls are TRBV4-2 and TRBJ2-2; D is ambiguous. Germline-derived CDR1 and CDR2 are LGHNA and YNFKEQ. V lost 1 base and J lost 1, with 4 bases in between. CDR3 length: 14 amino acids. The CDR3 sequence: CASSQGKNTGELFF. CDR3 nucleotide sequence: TGTGCCAGCAGCCAAGGGAAGAACACCGGGGAGCTGTTTTTT.